In this sample, the clone carrying this T cell receptor beta chain turned up once. Its antigen is undetermined. PCR involved 60 Vbeta and 13 Jbeta primers. In the original analysis: A later analysis tallied roughly 77 million unique TCR beta chains, around 9.9 million of them shared. Assay used: immunoSEQ multiplex PCR; TCRdb lists only in-frame clones, some missing. The DNA was the basis for D and trimming; V, J and clone size are from that table. There are 250,000 to 350,000 clones in the sample; over 85% occur only once, and roughly 2% lies in the top ten. Though probably carrying unrecorded immune exposures, donors were nominally healthy at sampling. This sample stems from a study of cytomegalovirus exposure and HLA in healthy donors. Study-wide results and caveats: A few CMV-associated chains proved CMV antigen-specific in vitro. Cytomegalovirus association was assigned to approximately 160 TCR beta chains.

Per germline, CDR1 SGHDT and CDR2 YYEEEE. V lost 4 bases, J lost 4 bases, and 3 bases stayed unmatched. This CDR3 is built from 15 residues. This TCR was recovered from a young woman in good health and CMV-seronegative. The rearrangement uses TRBV5-6 and TRBJ2-2; 11 positions match TRBD1. Sequences were obtained from PBMCs. CDR3 bases: TGTGCCAGCAGCCCCGGGACAGGGGGCACCGGGGAGCTGTTTTTT. It codes for CASSPGTGGTGELFF. Filled out from reference TRBV5-6 and TRBJ2-2, the complete variable domain reads DAGVTQSPTHLIKTRGQQVTLRCSPKSGHDTVSWYQQALGQGPQFIFQYYEEEERQRGNFPDRFSGHQFPNYSSELNVNALLLGDSALYLCASSPGTGGTGELFFGEGSRLTVL.